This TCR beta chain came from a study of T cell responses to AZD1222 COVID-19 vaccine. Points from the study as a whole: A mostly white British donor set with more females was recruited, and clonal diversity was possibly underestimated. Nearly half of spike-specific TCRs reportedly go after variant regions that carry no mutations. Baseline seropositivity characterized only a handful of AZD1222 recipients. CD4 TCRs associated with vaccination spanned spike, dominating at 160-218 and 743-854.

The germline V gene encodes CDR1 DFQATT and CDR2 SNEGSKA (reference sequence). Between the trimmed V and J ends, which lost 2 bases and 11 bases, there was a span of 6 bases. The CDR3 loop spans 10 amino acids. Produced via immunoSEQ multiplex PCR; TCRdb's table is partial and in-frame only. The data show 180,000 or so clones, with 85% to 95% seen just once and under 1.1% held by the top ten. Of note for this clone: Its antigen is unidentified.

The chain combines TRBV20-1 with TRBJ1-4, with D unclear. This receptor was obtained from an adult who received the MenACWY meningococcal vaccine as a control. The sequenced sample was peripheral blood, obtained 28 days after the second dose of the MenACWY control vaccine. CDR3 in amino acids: CSARLYKLFF. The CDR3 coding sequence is TGCAGTGCTAGACTGTATAAACTGTTTTTT.